These 20 T cell receptor beta chains came from one sample sequenced in a study of blood T cell repertoires in COVID-19. The repertoire was sequenced with immunoSEQ multiplex PCR; TCRdb's copy has only in-frame clones and lacks some. The sample consists of roughly 53,000 clones, roughly 87% of them appearing once. Sample: peripheral blood. These receptor sequences come from a man aged 60 to 75 with acute or convalescent COVID-19.

The chain joins TRBV6-5 to TRBJ1-5; 11 nucleotides line up with TRBD1. The ends lost 0 bases at V and 11 bases at J; junction bases unmatched: 9. Germline-derived CDR1 and CDR2 are MNHEY and SVGAGI. The CDR3 covers 16 residues. The CDR3 is CASSYSRTGGLIAQHF. For the CDR3, the DNA is TGTGCCAGCAGTTACTCGAGGACAGGGGGCCTAATTGCCCAGCATTTT.

This chain uses TRBV7-2 with TRBJ1-2; no reliable D call. The CDR3 sequence is 14 residues long. V lost 1 base and J lost 4, with 10 bases in between. The germline gives CDR1 SGHTA, CDR2 FQGNSA. The CDR3 sequence: CASSLVFGGYGYTF. CDR3 coding DNA: TGTGCCAGCAGCTTAGTGTTCGGTGGCTATGGCTACACCTTC.

This sequence joins TRBV24-1 and TRBJ2-1; maybe TRBD2 (6 bases). This CDR3 is built from 12 residues. Looked up from germline, CDR1 is KGHDR and CDR2 is SFDVKD. Trimming took 10 bases from V and 0 from J, leaving 6 bases between them. CDR3 DNA: TGTGCCACGGGGGGCTCCTACAATGAGCAGTTCTTC. This sequence encodes CATGGSYNEQFF.

This chain joins TRBV6-5 and TRBJ1-1, with 8 positions matching TRBD1. The CDR3 spans 16 residues. Germline V gives CDR1 MNHEY, CDR2 SVGAGI. J was trimmed by 0 bases and V by 4 bases; bases with no gene match: 7. The CDR3 protein is CASSSHDRGMNTEAFF. The CDR3 bases are TGTGCCAGCAGTTCCCACGACAGGGGAATGAACACTGAAGCTTTCTTT.

The rearrangement uses TRBV7-8 and TRBJ2-2; D is possibly TRBD2 (6 bases). The V end lost 3 bases, the J end lost 2 bases, and 13 bases lay between the germline ends. From germline, CDR1 is SGHVS and CDR2 FQNEAQ. The CDR3 loop spans 16 amino acids. The CDR3 bases are TGTGCCAGCAGCTTTCCGAGACTAGGAAACACCGGGGAGCTGTTTTTT. Its translation is CASSFPRLGNTGELFF.

The rearrangement links TRBV4-1 to TRBJ2-4, with D possibly TRBD1 on 7 matching bases. Germline CDR1 reads MGHRA; CDR2 reads YSYEKL. Deletions cut 0 bases from V and 8 bases from J, with 17 bases between. The length of the CDR3 is 16 residues. The CDR3 nucleotides read TGCGCCAGCAGCCAAGAGGGCAGGGGGGTGTTAGACATTCAGTACTTC. It is translated as CASSQEGRGVLDIQYF.

V gene TRBV5-1 combines with J gene TRBJ2-1; 11 bases line up with TRBD2. Trimming at V came to 5 bases and at J to 7 bases, leaving 8 bases not matched to a gene. CDR1 and CDR2 (germline): SGHRS, YFSETQ. The CDR3 runs 15 residues. This CDR3 reads CASREGTSGLNEQFF. The CDR3 nucleotides read TGCGCCAGCAGAGAAGGGACTAGCGGATTAAATGAGCAGTTCTTC.

V is TRBV18 and J is TRBJ2-5, with TRBD1 identical over 7 bases. CDR1 KGHSH and CDR2 LQKENI come from the germline V gene. The length of the CDR3 is 13 residues. Losses at the gene ends were 4 bases for V and 5 bases for J; bases not matched to a gene: 4. The DNA for the CDR3 is TGTGCCAGCTCACTAGGACAGGCGGAGACCCAGTACTTC. As protein: CASSLGQAETQYF.

The chain joins TRBV2 to TRBJ1-3; unclear D gene. Germline-derived CDR1 and CDR2 are SNHLY and FYNNEI. This CDR3 is 14 amino acids long. V dropped 2 bases and J dropped 7 bases, with 12 bases sitting between them. The CDR3 DNA sequence: TGTGCCAGCAGTGAACGCGGCTGGAGGAACACCATATATTTT. This gives the protein CASSERGWRNTIYF.

The rearrangement joins TRBV19 to TRBJ1-4, with D possibly being TRBD1 (6 bases). Trimming took off 3 bases at V and 3 bases at J, with 8 bases between the two ends. The CDR3 length is 14 residues. The V gene's germline CDR1 is LNHDA and CDR2 SQIVND (reference sequence). CDR3 loop: CASSIRTANEKLFF. The DNA for the CDR3 is TGTGCCAGTAGTATTCGGACAGCTAATGAAAAACTGTTTTTT.

The V gene is TRBV6-5, the J gene TRBJ1-2; 7 bases are a match to TRBD1. Germline V CDR1 and CDR2: MNHEY, SVGAGI. V trimming: 4 bases; J trimming: 2 bases; junction bases outside the gene matches: 10. This CDR3 is built from 16 residues. CDR3 coding DNA: TGTGCCAGCAGTTCAACCGGGACAGCCATCAACTATGGCTACACCTTC. Its protein is CASSSTGTAINYGYTF.

The chain is built from TRBV6-5 and TRBJ1-6; the D gene is possibly TRBD1 (5 bases). The CDR3 is 15 amino acids. V lost 4 bases and J lost 9, with 16 bases in between. Germline V gene data show CDR1 as MNHEY and CDR2 as SVGAGI. The DNA for the CDR3 is TGTGCCAGCAGTTTAAGGGGTGGGGAGGGTTCACCCCTCCACTTT. Its translation is CASSLRGGEGSPLHF.

This clone was counted once. V and J are TRBV27 and TRBJ1-6; the D gene is possibly TRBD1 (5 bases). From germline, CDR1 is MNHEY and CDR2 SMNVEV (reference sequence). The length of the CDR3 is 13 residues. V shed 4 bases and J shed 9 bases, with 10 bases lying between them. This CDR3 is CASSWGEGSPLHF. The CDR3 nucleotides read TGTGCCAGCAGTTGGGGGGAAGGTTCACCCCTCCACTTT.

The chain combines TRBV5-1 with TRBJ1-1; 9 nucleotides agree with TRBD1. CDR1 and CDR2 from the germline V gene are SGHRS and YFSETQ. There are 18 residues in the CDR3. Trimming removed 0 bases from V and 4 bases from J; junction bases left unmatched: 13. CDR3 amino acids: CASSLDGTGRSGSTEAFF. In DNA form, the CDR3 reads TGCGCCAGCAGCTTGGATGGGACAGGGAGATCGGGAAGCACTGAAGCTTTCTTT. Combining the CDR3 with reference TRBV5-1 and TRBJ1-1 gives the whole variable domain KAGVTQTPRYLIKTRGQQVTLSCSPISGHRSVSWYQQTPGQGLQFLFEYFSETQRNKGNFPGRFSGRQFSNSRSEMNVSTLELGDSALYLCASSLDGTGRSGSTEAFFGQGTRLTVV.

The V gene is TRBV10-1, the J gene TRBJ2-5, with 8 bases identical to TRBD2. CDR3 length equals 15 residues. The germline V gene encodes CDR1 WNHNN and CDR2 SYGVQD (reference sequence). DNA of the CDR3: TGCGCAAACCCCACGGGAGGGACGTTGAGGGAGACCCAGTACTTC. Amino acid sequence: CANPTGGTLRETQYF.

This chain links TRBV2 with TRBJ2-2; D gene unclear. Per the germline V gene, CDR1 is SNHLY and CDR2 is FYNNEI. There are 13 residues in the CDR3. V shed 8 bases and J shed 0 bases, with 7 bases lying between them. CDR3 loop: CASLTPNTGELFF. Here the CDR3 DNA reads TGTGCCAGCCTTACACCGAACACCGGGGAGCTGTTTTTT.

V usage is TRBV7-3 and J usage is TRBJ2-5, with 7 bases aligning to TRBD1. Germline V gene data show CDR1 as SGHTA and CDR2 as FQGTGA. The CDR3 extends over 15 amino acids. J gave up 6 bases and V 5 bases, and 12 bases lay outside the gene matches. Here the CDR3 reads CASSQWTGGGQTQYF. CDR3 sequence (DNA): TGTGCCAGCAGCCAGTGGACAGGCGGCGGGCAGACCCAGTACTTC.

The chain employs TRBV5-4 and TRBJ2-5; D call uncertain. Germline values: CDR1 SGHNT, CDR2 YYREEE (reference sequence). The germline V and J ends were trimmed by 0 bases and 2 bases, with 11 bases remaining between them. CDR3 length: 15 residues. The CDR3 nucleotides are TGTGCCAGCAGCTTGGAGTGGGCGAGTCAAGAGACCCAGTACTTC. This sequence encodes CASSLEWASQETQYF.

This chain connects TRBV2 to TRBJ1-1, with D possibly TRBD1 on 5 matching bases. In germline, CDR1 is SNHLY, CDR2 FYNNEI. CDR3 length: 12 amino acids. V shed 0 bases and J shed 10 bases, with 9 bases lying between them. CDR3: CASSEAKGRAFF. The CDR3 DNA reads TGTGCCAGCAGTGAAGCGAAGGGGCGAGCTTTCTTT.

The CDR3 sequence is CASSFSDTQYF. CDR3 DNA sequence: TGTGCCAGCAGTTTCTCAGATACGCAGTATTTT. This rearrangement joins TRBV6-5 to TRBJ2-3; no reliable D call. V lost 4 bases, J lost 4 bases, and 3 bases lay in between. The CDR3 covers 11 residues. CDR1 and CDR2 (germline): MNHEY, SVGAGI.